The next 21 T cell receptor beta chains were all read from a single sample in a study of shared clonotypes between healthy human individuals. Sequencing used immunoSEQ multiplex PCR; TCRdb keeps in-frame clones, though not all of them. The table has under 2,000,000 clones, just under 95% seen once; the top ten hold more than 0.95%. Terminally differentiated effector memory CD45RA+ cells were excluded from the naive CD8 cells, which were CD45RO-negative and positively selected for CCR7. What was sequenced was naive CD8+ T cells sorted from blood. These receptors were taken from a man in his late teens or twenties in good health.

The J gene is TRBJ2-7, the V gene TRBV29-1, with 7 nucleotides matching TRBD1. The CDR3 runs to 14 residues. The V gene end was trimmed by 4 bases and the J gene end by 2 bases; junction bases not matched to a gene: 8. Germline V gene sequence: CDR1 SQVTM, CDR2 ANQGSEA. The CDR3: CSVVPRDRPYEQYF. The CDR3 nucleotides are TGCAGCGTTGTTCCCCGGGACAGACCCTACGAGCAGTACTTC.

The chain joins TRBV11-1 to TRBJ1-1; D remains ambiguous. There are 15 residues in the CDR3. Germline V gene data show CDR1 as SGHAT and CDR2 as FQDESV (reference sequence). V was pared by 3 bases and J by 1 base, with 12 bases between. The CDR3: CASSFSGERNTEAFF. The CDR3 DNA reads TGTGCCAGCAGCTTCTCCGGTGAACGGAACACTGAAGCTTTCTTT.

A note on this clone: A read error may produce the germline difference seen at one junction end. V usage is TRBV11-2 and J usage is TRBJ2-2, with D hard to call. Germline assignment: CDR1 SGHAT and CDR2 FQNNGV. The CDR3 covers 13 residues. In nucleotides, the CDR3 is TGTGCCAGCAGCCTAGACACCACCGGGGAGCTGTTTTTT. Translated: CASSLDTTGELFF.

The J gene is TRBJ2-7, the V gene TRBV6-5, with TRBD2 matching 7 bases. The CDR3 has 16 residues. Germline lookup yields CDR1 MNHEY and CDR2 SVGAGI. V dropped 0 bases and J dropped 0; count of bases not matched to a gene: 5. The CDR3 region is CASSYSGGDFSYEQYF. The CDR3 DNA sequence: TGTGCCAGCAGTTACTCGGGGGGGGACTTCTCCTACGAGCAGTACTTC.

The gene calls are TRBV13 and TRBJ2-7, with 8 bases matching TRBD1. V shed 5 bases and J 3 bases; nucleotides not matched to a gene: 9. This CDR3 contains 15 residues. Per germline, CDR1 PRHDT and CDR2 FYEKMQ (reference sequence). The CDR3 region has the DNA TGTGCCAGCAGCACCAGAGGACAGGGAGACTACGAGCAGTACTTC. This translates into CASSTRGQGDYEQYF.

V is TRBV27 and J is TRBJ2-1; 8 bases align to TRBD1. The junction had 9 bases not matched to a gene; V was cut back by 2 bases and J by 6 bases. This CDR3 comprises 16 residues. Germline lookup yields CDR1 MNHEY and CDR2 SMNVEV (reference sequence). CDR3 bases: TGTGCCAGCAGTTTAGAAGGGCCAGGGGGCGGCAATGAGCAGTTCTTC. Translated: CASSLEGPGGGNEQFF.

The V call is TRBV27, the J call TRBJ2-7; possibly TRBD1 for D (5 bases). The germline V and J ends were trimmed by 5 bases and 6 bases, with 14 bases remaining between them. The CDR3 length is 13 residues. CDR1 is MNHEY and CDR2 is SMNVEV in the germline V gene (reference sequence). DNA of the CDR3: TGTGCCAGCAGTCCATCCAGGGTGGTCGAGCAGTACTTC. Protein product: CASSPSRVVEQYF.

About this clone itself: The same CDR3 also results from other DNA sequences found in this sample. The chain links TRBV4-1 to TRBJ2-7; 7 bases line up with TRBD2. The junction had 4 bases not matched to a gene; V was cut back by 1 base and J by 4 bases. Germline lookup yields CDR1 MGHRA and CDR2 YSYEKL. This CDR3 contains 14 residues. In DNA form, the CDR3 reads TGCGCCAGCAGCCAAGCGGGAGGACCATACGAGCAGTACTTC. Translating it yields CASSQAGGPYEQYF.

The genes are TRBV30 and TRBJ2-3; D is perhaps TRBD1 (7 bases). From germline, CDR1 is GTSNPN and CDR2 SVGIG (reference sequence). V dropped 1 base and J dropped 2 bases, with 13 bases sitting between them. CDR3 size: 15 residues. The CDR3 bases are TGTGCCTGGAGTGATCAGGGGGGCCCCACAGATACGCAGTATTTT. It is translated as CAWSDQGGPTDTQYF.

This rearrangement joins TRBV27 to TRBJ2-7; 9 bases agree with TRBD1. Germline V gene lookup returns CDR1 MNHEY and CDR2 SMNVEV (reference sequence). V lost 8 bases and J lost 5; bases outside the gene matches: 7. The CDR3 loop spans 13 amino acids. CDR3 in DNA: TGTGCCAGCGGGGGACAGGGTGTTAACGAGCAGTACTTC. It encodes CASGGQGVNEQYF.

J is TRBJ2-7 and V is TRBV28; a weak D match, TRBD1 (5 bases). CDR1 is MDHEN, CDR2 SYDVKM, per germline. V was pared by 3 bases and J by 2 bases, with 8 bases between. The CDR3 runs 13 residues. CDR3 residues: CASSFPGTYEQYF. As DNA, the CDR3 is TGTGCCAGCAGTTTCCCAGGGACCTACGAGCAGTACTTC.

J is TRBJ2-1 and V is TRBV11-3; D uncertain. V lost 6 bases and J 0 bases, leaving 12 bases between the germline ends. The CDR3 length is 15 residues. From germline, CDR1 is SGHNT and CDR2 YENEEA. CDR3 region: CASSLSWSSYNEQFF. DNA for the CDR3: TGTGCCAGCAGTCTTTCCTGGAGCTCCTACAATGAGCAGTTCTTC.

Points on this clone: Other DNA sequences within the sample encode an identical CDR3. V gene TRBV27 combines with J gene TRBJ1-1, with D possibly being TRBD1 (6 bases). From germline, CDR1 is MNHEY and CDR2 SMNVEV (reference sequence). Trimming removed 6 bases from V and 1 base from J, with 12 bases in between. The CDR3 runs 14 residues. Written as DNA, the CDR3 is TGTGCCAGCAGCCTAAGGGGGGGGAACACTGAAGCTTTCTTT. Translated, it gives CASSLRGGNTEAFF.

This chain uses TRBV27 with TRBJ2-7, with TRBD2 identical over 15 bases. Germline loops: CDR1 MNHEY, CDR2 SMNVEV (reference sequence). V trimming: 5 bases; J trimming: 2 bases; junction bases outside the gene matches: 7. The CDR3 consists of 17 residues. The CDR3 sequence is CASSMGLAGGPAYEQYF. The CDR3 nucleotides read TGTGCCAGCAGTATGGGACTAGCGGGAGGCCCTGCCTACGAGCAGTACTTC.

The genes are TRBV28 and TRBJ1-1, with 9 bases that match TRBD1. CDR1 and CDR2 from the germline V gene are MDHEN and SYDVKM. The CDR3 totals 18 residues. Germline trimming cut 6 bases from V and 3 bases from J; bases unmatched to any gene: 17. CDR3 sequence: CASRGDRADLTSDTEAFF. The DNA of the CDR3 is TGTGCCAGCAGGGGGGACAGGGCGGATTTGACTTCCGACACTGAAGCTTTCTTT.

The CDR3 loop reads CASRSRTGTTEAFF. DNA for the CDR3: TGTGCCAGTAGATCCCGGACAGGGACCACTGAAGCTTTCTTT. This rearrangement joins TRBV19 to TRBJ1-1; 8 positions agree with TRBD1. The length of the CDR3 is 14 residues. Unmatched junction bases numbered 7, after V lost 6 bases and J lost 4 bases. Germline V lookup: CDR1 LNHDA, CDR2 SQIVND (reference sequence).

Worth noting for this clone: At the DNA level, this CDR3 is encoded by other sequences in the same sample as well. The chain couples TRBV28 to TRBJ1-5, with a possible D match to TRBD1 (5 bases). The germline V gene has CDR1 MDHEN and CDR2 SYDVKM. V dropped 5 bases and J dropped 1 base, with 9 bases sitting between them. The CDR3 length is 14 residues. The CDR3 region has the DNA TGTGCCAGCAGTCCCCGGGACAGCAATCAGCCCCAGCATTTT. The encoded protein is CASSPRDSNQPQHF.

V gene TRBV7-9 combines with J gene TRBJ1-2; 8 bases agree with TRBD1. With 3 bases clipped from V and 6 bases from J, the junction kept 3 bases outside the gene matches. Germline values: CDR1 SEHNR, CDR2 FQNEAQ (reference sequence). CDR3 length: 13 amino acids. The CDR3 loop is CASSFDRGDGYTF. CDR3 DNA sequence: TGTGCCAGCAGCTTCGACAGGGGTGATGGCTACACCTTC. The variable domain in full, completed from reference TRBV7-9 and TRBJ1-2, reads DTGVSQNPRHKITKRGQNVTFRCDPISEHNRLYWYRQTLGQGPEFLTYFQNEAQLEKSRLLSDRFSAERPKGSFSTLEIQRTEQGDSAMYLCASSFDRGDGYTFGSGTRLTVV.

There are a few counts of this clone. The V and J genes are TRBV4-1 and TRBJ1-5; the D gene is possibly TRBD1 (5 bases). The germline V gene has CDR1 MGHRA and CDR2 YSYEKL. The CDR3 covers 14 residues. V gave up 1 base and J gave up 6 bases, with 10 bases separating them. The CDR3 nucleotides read TGCGCCAGCAGCCAAGGGAGGGGTTCTCAGCCCCAGCATTTT. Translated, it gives CASSQGRGSQPQHF.

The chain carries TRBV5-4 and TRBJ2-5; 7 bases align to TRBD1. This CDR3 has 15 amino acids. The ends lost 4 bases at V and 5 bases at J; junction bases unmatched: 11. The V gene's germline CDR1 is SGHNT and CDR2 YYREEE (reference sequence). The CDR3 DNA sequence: TGTGCCAGCAGCACCGAGGACAGGATATGGGAGACCCAGTACTTC. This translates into CASSTEDRIWETQYF.

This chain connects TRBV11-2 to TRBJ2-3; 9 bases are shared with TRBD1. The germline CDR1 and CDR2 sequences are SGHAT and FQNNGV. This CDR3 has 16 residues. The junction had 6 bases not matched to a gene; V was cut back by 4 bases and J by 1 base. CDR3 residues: CASSSTGGWGTDTQYF. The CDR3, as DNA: TGTGCCAGCAGCTCTACAGGGGGCTGGGGCACAGATACGCAGTATTTT.